This TCR beta chain was profiled in a study of PD-1 blockade in classical Hodgkin lymphoma. Findings and caveats of the study: Patients with a complete response exhibited baseline diversity comparable to newly diagnosed patients.

Every patient experienced relapse after autologous stem cell transplantation, and brentuximab vedotin exposure varied. Germline CDR1 is PRHDT and CDR2 is FYEKMQ (reference sequence). V lost 7 bases, J lost 0 bases, and 10 bases stayed unmatched. This CDR3 has 16 amino acids. On this clone: Its target is unknown.

Profiling relied on immunoSEQ multiplex PCR, and the TCRdb table lists in-frame clones only, not all of them. The sample carries tens of thousands of clones, approximately 70% recorded once. The chain is built from TRBV13 and TRBJ2-3; 7 bases are shared with TRBD1. The sequenced sample was peripheral blood mononuclear cells (PBMCs), obtained before the second cycle of nivolumab. This receptor was taken from a human donor with classical Hodgkin lymphoma. The CDR3 sequence is CASKGRAGGSTDTQYF. As DNA, the CDR3 is TGTGCCAGCAAGGGGCGTGCAGGGGGTAGCACAGATACGCAGTATTTT.